Included here is one T cell receptor (beta chain) sequence, with context. The antigen remains unidentified. This sample stems from a study of T cells after yellow fever vaccination. Study findings and constraints: Re-detected after boosting: most primary clones, 96% of CD4 and 80% to 90% of CD8. Some clonotypes were seen in both the CD4 and the CD8 compartments. These made up a small share and likely arose from convergent recombination.

This CDR3 has 17 amino acids. Trimming took 1 base from V and 4 from J, leaving 19 bases between them. CDR1 is SGHDN, CDR2 FVKESK, per germline. Making TCR cDNA involved 5'RACE template switching, which added UMIs and a universal primer site. Using its own MiXCR run on the 5' RACE reads, TCRdb lists one record per CDR3 protein. The sample has over 250,000 distinct CDR3 sequences, about 4% seen once. This TCR was sampled from a man aged 18 to 30 who received the YFV17D yellow fever vaccine. J is TRBJ1-1 and V is TRBV14, with D possibly being TRBD1 (5 bases). Sequenced material: PBMCs, taken 5 days after the yellow fever booster vaccination. This CDR3 reads CASSQGGRGKLFTEAFF. The CDR3, as DNA: TGTGCCAGCAGCCAAGGGGGACGGGGTAAATTGTTCACTGAAGCTTTCTTT.